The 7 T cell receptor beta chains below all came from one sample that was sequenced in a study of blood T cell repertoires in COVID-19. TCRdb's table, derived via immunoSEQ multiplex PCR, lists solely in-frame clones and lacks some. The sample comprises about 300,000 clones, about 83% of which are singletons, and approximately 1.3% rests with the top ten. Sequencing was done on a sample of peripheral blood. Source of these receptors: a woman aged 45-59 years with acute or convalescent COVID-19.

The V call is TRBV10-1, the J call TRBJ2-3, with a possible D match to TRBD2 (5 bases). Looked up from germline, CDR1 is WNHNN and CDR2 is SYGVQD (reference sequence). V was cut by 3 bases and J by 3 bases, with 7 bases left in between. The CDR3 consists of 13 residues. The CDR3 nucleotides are TGCGCCAGCAGTGATGGCGGGACAGATACGCAGTATTTT. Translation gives CASSDGGTDTQYF.

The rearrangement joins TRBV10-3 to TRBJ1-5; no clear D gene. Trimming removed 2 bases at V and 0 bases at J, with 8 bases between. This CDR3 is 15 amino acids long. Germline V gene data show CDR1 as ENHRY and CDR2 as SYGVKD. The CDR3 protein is CAISETWYSNQPQHF. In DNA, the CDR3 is TGTGCCATCAGTGAGACATGGTATAGCAATCAGCCCCAGCATTTT.

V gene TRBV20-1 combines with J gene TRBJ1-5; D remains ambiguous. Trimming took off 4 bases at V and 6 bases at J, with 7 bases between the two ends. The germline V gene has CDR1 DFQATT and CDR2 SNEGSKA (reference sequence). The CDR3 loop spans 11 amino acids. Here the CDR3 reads CSATDSQPQHF. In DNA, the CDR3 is TGCAGTGCTACAGACTCTCAGCCCCAGCATTTT.

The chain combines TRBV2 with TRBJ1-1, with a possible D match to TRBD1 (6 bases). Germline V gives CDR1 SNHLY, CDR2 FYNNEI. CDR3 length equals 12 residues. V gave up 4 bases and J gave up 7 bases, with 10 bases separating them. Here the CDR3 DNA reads TGTGCCAGCAGTGCGCTCAGGGGTGAAGCTTTCTTT. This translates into CASSALRGEAFF. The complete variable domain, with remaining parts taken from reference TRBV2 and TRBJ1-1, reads EPEVTQTPSHQVTQMGQEVILRCVPISNHLYFYWYRQILGQKVEFLVSFYNNEISEKSEIFDDQFSVERPDGSNFTLKIRSTKLEDSAMYFCASSALRGEAFFGQGTRLTVV.

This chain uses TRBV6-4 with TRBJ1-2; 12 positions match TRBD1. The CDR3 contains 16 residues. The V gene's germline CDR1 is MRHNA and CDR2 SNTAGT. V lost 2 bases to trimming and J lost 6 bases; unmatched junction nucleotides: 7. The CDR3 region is CASSDPGTGGWNGYTF. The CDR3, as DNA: TGTGCCAGCAGTGACCCCGGGACAGGGGGCTGGAATGGCTACACCTTC.

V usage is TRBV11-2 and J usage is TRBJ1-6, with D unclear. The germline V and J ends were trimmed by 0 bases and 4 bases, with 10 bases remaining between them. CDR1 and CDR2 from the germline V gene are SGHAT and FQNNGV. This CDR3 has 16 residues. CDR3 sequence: CASSLDRALYNSPLHF. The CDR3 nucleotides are TGTGCCAGCAGCTTAGATCGCGCACTATATAATTCACCCCTCCACTTT.

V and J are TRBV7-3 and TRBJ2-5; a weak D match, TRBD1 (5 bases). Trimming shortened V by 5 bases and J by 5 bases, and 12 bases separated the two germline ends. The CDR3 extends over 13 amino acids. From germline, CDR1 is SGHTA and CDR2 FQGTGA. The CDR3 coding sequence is TGTGCCAGCAGCCCGAGTGGGGCGGAGACCCAGTACTTC. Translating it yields CASSPSGAETQYF.